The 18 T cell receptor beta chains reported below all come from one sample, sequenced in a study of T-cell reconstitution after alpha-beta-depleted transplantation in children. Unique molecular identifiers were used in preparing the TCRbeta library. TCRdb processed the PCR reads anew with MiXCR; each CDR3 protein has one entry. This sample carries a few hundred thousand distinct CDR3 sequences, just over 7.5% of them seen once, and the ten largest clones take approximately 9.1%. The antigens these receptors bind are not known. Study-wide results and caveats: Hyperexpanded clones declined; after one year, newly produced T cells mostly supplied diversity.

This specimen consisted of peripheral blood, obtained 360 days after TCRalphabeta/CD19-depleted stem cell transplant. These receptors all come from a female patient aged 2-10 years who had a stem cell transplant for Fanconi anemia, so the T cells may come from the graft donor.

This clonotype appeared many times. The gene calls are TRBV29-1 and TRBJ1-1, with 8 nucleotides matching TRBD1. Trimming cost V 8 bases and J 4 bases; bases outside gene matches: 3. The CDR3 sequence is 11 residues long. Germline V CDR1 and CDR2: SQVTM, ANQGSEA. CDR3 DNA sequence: TGCAGCACGGGACAGGTCACTGAAGCTTTCTTT. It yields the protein CSTGQVTEAFF.

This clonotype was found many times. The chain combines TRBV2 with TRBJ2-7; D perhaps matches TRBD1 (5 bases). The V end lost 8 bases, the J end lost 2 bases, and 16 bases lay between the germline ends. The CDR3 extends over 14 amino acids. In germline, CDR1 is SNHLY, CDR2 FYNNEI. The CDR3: CASLSRQQTYEQYF. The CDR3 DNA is TGTGCCAGCTTGAGCAGACAGCAGACCTACGAGCAGTACTTC.

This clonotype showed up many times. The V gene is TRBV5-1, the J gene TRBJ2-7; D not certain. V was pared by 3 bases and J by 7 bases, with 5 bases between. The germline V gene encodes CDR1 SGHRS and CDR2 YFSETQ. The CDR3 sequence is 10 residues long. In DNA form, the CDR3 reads TGCGCCAGCAGCTCTAGGGAGCAGTACTTC. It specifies CASSSREQYF.

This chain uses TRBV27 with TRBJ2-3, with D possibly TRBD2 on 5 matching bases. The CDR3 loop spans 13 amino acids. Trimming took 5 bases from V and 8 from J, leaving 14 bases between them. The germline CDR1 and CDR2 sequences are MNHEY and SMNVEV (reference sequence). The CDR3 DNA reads TGTGCCAGCAGTAGTCTAGCCTTCGGTACGCAGTATTTT. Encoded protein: CASSSLAFGTQYF.

The CDR3 nucleotides are TGCGCCAGCAGCCAAAACGAGGGCACTGAAGCTTTCTTT. It codes for CASSQNEGTEAFF. The gene calls are TRBV4-1 and TRBJ1-1; D is unclear. CDR3 length equals 13 residues. V shed 2 bases and J shed 4 bases, with 8 bases lying between them. CDR1 and CDR2 from the germline V gene are MGHRA and YSYEKL.

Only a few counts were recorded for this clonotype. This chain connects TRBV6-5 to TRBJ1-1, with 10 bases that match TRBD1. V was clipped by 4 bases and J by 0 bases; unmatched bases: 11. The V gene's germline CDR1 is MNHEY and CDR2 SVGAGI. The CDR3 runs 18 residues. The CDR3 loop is CASSFRDRGLVMNTEAFF. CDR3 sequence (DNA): TGTGCCAGCAGTTTCCGTGACAGGGGGCTTGTCATGAACACTGAAGCTTTCTTT.

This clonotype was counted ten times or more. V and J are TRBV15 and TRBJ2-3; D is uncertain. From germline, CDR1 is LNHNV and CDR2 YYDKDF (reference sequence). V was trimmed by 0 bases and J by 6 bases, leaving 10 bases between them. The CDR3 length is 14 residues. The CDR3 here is CATSRDFVGDTQYF. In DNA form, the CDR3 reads TGTGCCACCAGCAGAGATTTCGTGGGTGATACGCAGTATTTT.

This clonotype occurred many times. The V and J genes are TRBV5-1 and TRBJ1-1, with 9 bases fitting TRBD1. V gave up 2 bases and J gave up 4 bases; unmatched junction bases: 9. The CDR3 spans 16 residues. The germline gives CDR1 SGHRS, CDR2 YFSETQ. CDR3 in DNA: TGCGCCAGCAGCTTAGAACGGGACAGGGTAGGCACTGAAGCTTTCTTT. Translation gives CASSLERDRVGTEAFF.

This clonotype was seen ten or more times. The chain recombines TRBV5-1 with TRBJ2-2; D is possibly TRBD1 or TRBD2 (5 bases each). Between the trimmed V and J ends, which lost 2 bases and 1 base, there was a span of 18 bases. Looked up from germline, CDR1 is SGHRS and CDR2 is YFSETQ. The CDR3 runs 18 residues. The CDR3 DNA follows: TGCGCCAGCAGCTTCACCGCAGGGAGTGTTGGGAACACCGGGGAGCTGTTTTTT. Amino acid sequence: CASSFTAGSVGNTGELFF.

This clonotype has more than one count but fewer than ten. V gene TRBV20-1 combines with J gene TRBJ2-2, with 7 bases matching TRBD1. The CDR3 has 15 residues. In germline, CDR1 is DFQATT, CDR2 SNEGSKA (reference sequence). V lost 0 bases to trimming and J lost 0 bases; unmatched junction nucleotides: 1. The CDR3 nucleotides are TGCAGTGCTAGAGATAGGGGGCCGAACACCGGGGAGCTGTTTTTT. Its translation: CSARDRGPNTGELFF.

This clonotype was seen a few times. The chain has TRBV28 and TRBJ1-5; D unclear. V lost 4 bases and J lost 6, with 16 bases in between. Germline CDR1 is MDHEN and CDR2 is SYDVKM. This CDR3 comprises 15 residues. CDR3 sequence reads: CASSWPRVRVQPQHF. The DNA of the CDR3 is TGTGCCAGCAGTTGGCCTAGGGTGAGGGTTCAGCCCCAGCATTTT.

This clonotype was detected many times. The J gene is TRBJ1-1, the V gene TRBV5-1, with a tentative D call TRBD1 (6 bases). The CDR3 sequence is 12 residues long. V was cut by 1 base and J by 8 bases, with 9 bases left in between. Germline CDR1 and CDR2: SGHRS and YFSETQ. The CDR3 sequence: CASSLRQEEAFF. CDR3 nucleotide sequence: TGCGCCAGCAGCTTGAGACAGGAGGAAGCTTTCTTT.

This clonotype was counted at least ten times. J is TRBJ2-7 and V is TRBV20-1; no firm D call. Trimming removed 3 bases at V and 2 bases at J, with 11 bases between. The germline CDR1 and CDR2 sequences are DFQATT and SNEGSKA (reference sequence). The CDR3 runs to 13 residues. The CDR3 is CSASPGATYEQYV. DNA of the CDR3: TGCAGTGCTAGCCCGGGTGCGACCTACGAGCAGTACGTC.

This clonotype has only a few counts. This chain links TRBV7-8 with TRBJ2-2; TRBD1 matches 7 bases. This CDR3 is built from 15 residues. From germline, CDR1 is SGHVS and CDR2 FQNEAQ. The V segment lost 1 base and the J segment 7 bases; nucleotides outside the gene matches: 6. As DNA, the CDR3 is TGTGCCAGCAGCTTAGGGCAGGGGGTACACGGGGAGCTGTTTTTT. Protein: CASSLGQGVHGELFF. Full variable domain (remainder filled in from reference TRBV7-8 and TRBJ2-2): GAGVSQSPRYKVAKRGQDVALRCDPISGHVSLFWYQQALGQGPEFLTYFQNEAQLDKSGLPSDRFFAERPEGSVSTLKIQRTQQEDSAVYLCASSLGQGVHGELFFGEGSRLTVL.

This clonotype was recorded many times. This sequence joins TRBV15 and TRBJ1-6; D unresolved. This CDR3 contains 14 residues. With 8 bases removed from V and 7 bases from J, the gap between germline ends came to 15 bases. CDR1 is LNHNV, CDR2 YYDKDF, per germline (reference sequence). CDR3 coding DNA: TGTGCCACCTCCCTTCGGCAGAAGAATTCACCCCTCCACTTT. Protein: CATSLRQKNSPLHF.

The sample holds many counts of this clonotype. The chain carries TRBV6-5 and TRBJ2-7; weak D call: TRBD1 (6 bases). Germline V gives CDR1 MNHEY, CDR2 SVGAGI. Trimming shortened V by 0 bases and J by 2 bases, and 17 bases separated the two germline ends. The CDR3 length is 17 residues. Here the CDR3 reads CASSYSIPFRGTYEQYF. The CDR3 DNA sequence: TGTGCCAGCAGTTACTCGATCCCCTTCAGGGGTACCTACGAGCAGTACTTC.

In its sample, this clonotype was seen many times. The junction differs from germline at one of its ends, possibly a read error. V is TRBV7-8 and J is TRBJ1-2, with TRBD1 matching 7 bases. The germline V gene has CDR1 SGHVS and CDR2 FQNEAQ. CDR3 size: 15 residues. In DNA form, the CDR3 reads TGTGCCAGCGGCTTCACCACAGGGGTTGACTATGGCTACACCTTC. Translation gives CASGFTTGVDYGYTF. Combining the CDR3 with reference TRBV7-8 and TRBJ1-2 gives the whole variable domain GAGVSQSPRYKVAKRGQDVALRCDPISGHVSLFWYQQALGQGPEFLTYFQNEAQLDKSGLPSDRFFAERPEGSVSTLKIQRTQQEDSAVYLCASGFTTGVDYGYTFGSGTRLTVV.

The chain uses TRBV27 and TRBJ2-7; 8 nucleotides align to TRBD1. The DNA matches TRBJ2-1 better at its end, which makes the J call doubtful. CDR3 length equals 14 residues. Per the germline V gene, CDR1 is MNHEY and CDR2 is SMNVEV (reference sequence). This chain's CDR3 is CASSLRRDRNEQFF. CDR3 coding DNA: TGTGCCAGCAGTTTACGCAGGGACAGGAACGAGCAGTTCTTC.